The 5 T cell receptor beta chains below come from one sample, sequenced in a study of blood T cell repertoires in COVID-19. Profiled with immunoSEQ multiplex PCR; TCRdb holds only in-frame clones, not every one. Counted here are over 85,000 clones, 85% occurring once; the ten biggest clones make up about 3.8%. The sample consisted of peripheral blood. The receptors stem from a man between 60 and 75 years old with acute or convalescent COVID-19.

The rearrangement uses TRBV27 and TRBJ2-2, with TRBD1 matching over 9 bases. V trimming: 2 bases; J trimming: 5 bases; junction bases outside the gene matches: 0. The germline CDR1 and CDR2 sequences are MNHEY and SMNVEV (reference sequence). The CDR3 contains 14 residues. The CDR3 region has the DNA TGTGCCAGCAGTTTAGACAGGGGGACCGGGGAGCTGTTTTTT. This encodes CASSLDRGTGELFF.

Comment on this clone: This same CDR3 is encoded by further DNA sequences in the sample. This chain joins TRBV7-2 and TRBJ2-7; 8 bases are a match to TRBD1. Trimming removed 3 bases from V and 7 bases from J; junction bases left unmatched: 8. The CDR3 length is 14 residues. From germline, CDR1 is SGHTA and CDR2 FQGNSA. CDR3 sequence: CASSFNRGMWEQYF. In nucleotides, the CDR3 is TGTGCCAGCAGCTTTAACAGGGGGATGTGGGAGCAGTACTTC.

This clone appeared once. The V gene is TRBV7-8, the J gene TRBJ2-2; 10 nucleotides line up with TRBD2. This CDR3 has 17 amino acids. V shed 1 base and J 1 base; nucleotides not matched to a gene: 3. The germline V gene encodes CDR1 SGHVS and CDR2 FQNEAQ. CDR3: CASSLGTSGMNTGELFF. For the CDR3, the DNA is TGTGCCAGCAGCTTAGGGACTAGCGGTATGAACACCGGGGAGCTGTTTTTT. The variable domain in full, completed from reference TRBV7-8 and TRBJ2-2, reads GAGVSQSPRYKVAKRGQDVALRCDPISGHVSLFWYQQALGQGPEFLTYFQNEAQLDKSGLPSDRFFAERPEGSVSTLKIQRTQQEDSAVYLCASSLGTSGMNTGELFFGEGSRLTVL.

This clone was picked up a small number of times. The chain links TRBV5-4 to TRBJ1-4, with 9 bases matching TRBD1. Germline values: CDR1 SGHNT, CDR2 YYREEE (reference sequence). Trimming took 4 bases from V and 7 from J; bases not matched to a gene: 2. The CDR3 is 13 amino acids. The CDR3 DNA sequence: TGTGCCAGCAGCCCGGACAGGGGTGAAAAACTGTTTTTT. Protein sequence: CASSPDRGEKLFF.

J is TRBJ1-5 and V is TRBV19, with D possibly being TRBD1 (5 bases). This CDR3 is built from 14 residues. From germline, CDR1 is LNHDA and CDR2 SQIVND (reference sequence). V lost 2 bases and J 5 bases, leaving 10 bases between the germline ends. The CDR3 bases are TGTGCCAGTAGTATACAGGGTTGGGATCAGCCCCAGCATTTT. Its protein is CASSIQGWDQPQHF.